A selection of T cell receptor beta chains follows, all from one sample in a study of blood T cell repertoires in COVID-19. Produced via immunoSEQ multiplex PCR; TCRdb's table is partial and in-frame only. Of approximately 100,000 clones detected, approximately 85% appear once; the ten largest clones hold roughly an eighth. Sequencing used peripheral blood. The origin of the receptors is a human donor in a cohort sampled during active COVID-19. Each CDR3 is given with its conserved first and last residue. D genes are given only for firm matches. Clone sizes are given selectively: once, few, many, or a class where the clone is expanded.

V,D,J,size,CDR3,DNA
TRBV7-2,TRBD2,TRBJ2-3,.,CASSLRLAGLADTQYF,TGTGCCAGCAGCTTAAGACTAGCGGGTCTGGCGGATACGCAGTATTTT
TRBV6-2/TRBV6-3,TRBD1,TRBJ2-7,.,CASSYSRTGGSNLTYEQYF,TGTGCCAGCAGTTACTCGCGGACAGGGGGCTCAAACCTTACCTACGAGCAGTACTTC
TRBV9,TRBD2,TRBJ2-1,.,CASSVTSGAYNEQFF,TGTGCCAGCAGCGTGACTAGCGGGGCCTACAATGAGCAGTTCTTC
TRBV4-2,.,TRBJ2-7,few,CASSQSGLKRTYEQYF,TGTGCCAGCAGCCAATCAGGGCTTAAAAGGACCTACGAGCAGTACTTC
TRBV6-5,.,TRBJ1-2,.,CASGLTANYGYTF,TGTGCCAGCGGCTTGACAGCTAACTATGGCTACACCTTC
TRBV29-1,.,TRBJ2-1,.,CSVLLVNEQFF,TGCAGCGTTCTACTAGTCAATGAGCAGTTCTTC
TRBV5-6,TRBD1,TRBJ2-7,.,CASSAGQGNYEQYF,TGTGCCAGCAGCGCGGGACAGGGGAATTACGAGCAGTACTTC
TRBV29-1,TRBD1,TRBJ1-2,.,CSVEDVTGDGYTF,TGCAGCGTTGAAGATGTAACAGGGGATGGCTACACCTTC
TRBV6-4,TRBD1,TRBJ1-2,.,CASSDSSPTGRPDYGYTF,TGTGCCAGCAGTGACAGTAGTCCGACAGGGCGACCTGACTATGGCTACACCTTC
TRBV29-1,.,TRBJ2-2,few,CSVPLGGRTTGELFF,TGCAGCGTGCCGCTGGGGGGGCGGACCACCGGGGAGCTGTTTTTT
TRBV28,TRBD1,TRBJ1-1,.,CASSLWGTGYFF,TGTGCCAGCAGTTTATGGGGGACAGGGTATTTCTTT
TRBV9,TRBD1,TRBJ2-7,.,CASSDRDRGDEQYF,TGTGCCAGCAGCGATAGGGACAGAGGGGACGAGCAGTACTTC
TRBV5-1,.,TRBJ2-4,.,CASSLGTGERTYF,TGCGCCAGCAGCTTGGGAACCGGGGAAAGGACGTACTTC
TRBV6-5,TRBD1,TRBJ2-5,.,CASSYRTGLETQYF,TGTGCCAGCAGTTACCGGACAGGGTTAGAGACCCAGTACTTC
TRBV27,.,TRBJ1-3,.,CASSFGAGSGNTIYF,TGTGCCAGCAGTTTCGGAGCAGGGTCTGGAAACACCATATATTTT
TRBV7-2,.,TRBJ1-3,once,CASSFSPPGRGNTIYF,TGTGCCAGCAGCTTTAGCCCCCCAGGGCGGGGAAACACCATATATTTT
TRBV28,TRBD1,TRBJ1-2,.,CATDRGLYGYTF,TGTGCCACGGACAGGGGATTGTACGGCTACACCTTC
TRBV9,.,TRBJ2-2,once,CASSVQAGDSWNTGELFF,TGTGCCAGCAGCGTTCAAGCAGGGGATTCATGGAACACCGGGGAGCTGTTTTTT
TRBV12-3/TRBV12-4,.,TRBJ2-7,.,CASSLAGVREQYF,TGTGCCAGCAGTTTAGCGGGAGTAAGAGAGCAGTACTTC
TRBV11-1,.,TRBJ2-1,.,CASSIRQEQFF,TGTGCCAGCAGCATCCGACAGGAGCAGTTCTTC
TRBV30,.,TRBJ1-3,.,CAWSAVRLSGNTIYF,TGTGCCTGGAGTGCCGTTAGACTCTCTGGAAACACCATATATTTT
TRBV6-5,TRBD1,TRBJ2-2,.,CASTAQGPGELFF,TGTGCCAGCACAGCACAGGGGCCCGGGGAGCTGTTTTTT
TRBV19,TRBD1,TRBJ1-4,.,CASSIVQGLKGKLFF,TGTGCCAGTAGTATAGTACAGGGGCTGAAGGGAAAACTGTTTTTT
TRBV5-6,.,TRBJ2-3,.,CASSSTGSDTQYF,TGTGCCAGCAGCTCAACAGGGTCAGATACGCAGTATTTT
TRBV28,.,TRBJ2-5,.,CASSIQGRETQYF,TGTGCCAGCAGTATTCAGGGCCGAGAGACCCAGTACTTC
TRBV30,.,TRBJ1-4,.,CAWSLLGRNEKLFF,TGTGCCTGGAGCCTCTTGGGGCGGAATGAAAAACTGTTTTTT
TRBV4-2,TRBD2,TRBJ2-2,.,CASRTSGGATGELFF,TGTGCCAGCAGGACTAGCGGGGGGGCCACCGGGGAGCTGTTTTTT
TRBV7-9,.,TRBJ2-7,.,CASSLVKGPGYF,TGTGCCAGCAGCTTAGTTAAGGGGCCTGGGTACTTC
TRBV6-5,TRBD1,TRBJ2-7,.,CASSRGQEYEQYF,TGTGCCAGCTCGAGGGGGCAGGAGTACGAGCAGTACTTC
TRBV7-2,.,TRBJ2-3,.,CASSSPPDTQYF,TGTGCCAGCAGCTCTCCCCCAGATACGCAGTATTTT
TRBV5-1,TRBD1,TRBJ2-2,.,CASSWTDRAAGELFF,TGCGCCAGCAGCTGGACGGACAGGGCGGCCGGGGAGCTGTTTTTT
TRBV6-4,.,TRBJ2-2,.,CASSVVLAWNTGELFF,TGTGCCAGCAGTGTAGTCCTAGCCTGGAACACCGGGGAGCTGTTTTTT
TRBV5-1,TRBD1,TRBJ2-7,.,CASSPGQPSYEQYF,TGCGCCAGCAGCCCGGGACAGCCCTCCTACGAGCAGTACTTC
TRBV2,TRBD1,TRBJ1-5,once,CASSDHDRGHETPQHF,TGTGCCAGCAGTGATCACGACAGGGGTCATGAAACGCCCCAGCATTTT
TRBV7-3,TRBD1,TRBJ2-3,.,CASSTDRADTQYF,TGTGCCAGCAGCACGGACAGGGCTGATACGCAGTATTTT
TRBV28,.,TRBJ2-1,.,CASNPRRAYNEQFF,TGTGCCAGCAATCCAAGGAGGGCGTACAATGAGCAGTTCTTC
TRBV7-8,.,TRBJ2-1,.,CASSTRGRGHYNEQFF,TGTGCCAGCAGCACCCGCGGGCGGGGGCATTACAATGAGCAGTTCTTC
TRBV28,.,TRBJ2-1,.,CASRLPQDEQFF,TGTGCCAGCAGGCTGCCGCAGGATGAGCAGTTCTTC
TRBV7-2,TRBD2,TRBJ2-1,.,CASSSFLAGGHDEQFF,TGTGCCAGCAGCTCCTTTCTAGCGGGGGGGCACGATGAGCAGTTCTTC
TRBV23-1,.,TRBJ2-1,.,CASSPQSTRGSYNEQFF,TGCGCCAGCAGCCCTCAGTCGACCAGGGGCTCCTACAATGAGCAGTTCTTC
TRBV30,TRBD2,TRBJ2-3,once,CAWRLAGSHTF,TGTGCCTGGAGACTAGCGGGGTCCCACACATTT
TRBV7-2,TRBD2,TRBJ2-7,.,CASSLSGGGLAIYEQYF,TGTGCCAGCAGCCTAAGCGGGGGGGGACTAGCGATCTACGAGCAGTACTTC
TRBV9,.,TRBJ2-1,.,CASSVAPEQGYEQFF,TGTGCCAGCAGCGTAGCTCCGGAACAGGGTTATGAGCAGTTCTTC
TRBV4-3,.,TRBJ1-1,.,CASSQDRQGHTEAFF,TGCGCCAGCAGCCAAGATAGGCAGGGCCACACTGAAGCTTTCTTT
TRBV30,.,TRBJ2-1,.,CAWSVLHMQFF,TGTGCCTGGAGTGTATTGCACATGCAGTTCTTC
TRBV5-5,.,TRBJ2-3,.,CASSLRPGLSTDTQYF,TGTGCCAGCAGCTTGCGCCCGGGACTTTCCACAGATACGCAGTATTTT
TRBV6-2/TRBV6-3,TRBD2,TRBJ2-3,.,CASSYLAGGSTDTQYF,TGTGCCAGCAGTTACCTAGCGGGGGGGAGTACAGATACGCAGTATTTT
TRBV7-2,TRBD1,TRBJ2-7,.,CASSLGQGPWEQYF,TGTGCCAGCAGCTTGGGACAGGGACCCTGGGAGCAGTACTTC
TRBV11-2,TRBD2,TRBJ2-2,.,CASSFLAGDFTGELFF,TGTGCCAGCAGCTTCCTAGCGGGAGATTTCACCGGGGAGCTGTTTTTT
TRBV28,TRBD2,TRBJ2-2,.,CASSLAGRTRELFF,TGTGCCAGCAGCCTAGCGGGAAGGACCAGGGAGCTGTTTTTT
TRBV6-2/TRBV6-3,TRBD2,TRBJ2-7,few,CASSYKLAGDYEQYF,TGTGCCAGCAGTTATAAGCTAGCGGGAGATTACGAGCAGTACTTC